The 10 T cell receptor beta chains presented below share a single source sample, sequenced in a study of cytomegalovirus exposure and HLA in healthy donors. 60 Vbeta and 13 Jbeta primers were used in PCR. Repertoires were generated with immunoSEQ multiplex PCR, while TCRdb's copy carries only in-frame clones and drops some. The data contain 65,000 or so clones, 77% of them singletons. The material sequenced was PBMCs. The receptors shown here come from a woman between 35 and 50 years old in good health and CMV-seropositive.

J is TRBJ2-7 and V is TRBV13; 12 bases line up with TRBD1. Trimming cost V 5 bases and J 7 bases; bases outside gene matches: 9. CDR1 and CDR2 (germline): PRHDT, FYEKMQ (reference sequence). This CDR3 region has 15 residues. CDR3 loop: CASSRTGQGAREQYF. CDR3 nucleotide sequence: TGTGCCAGCAGCCGTACGGGACAGGGGGCGCGGGAGCAGTACTTC.

The chain carries TRBV6-5 and TRBJ2-1, with 9 bases aligning to TRBD2. Looked up from germline, CDR1 is MNHEY and CDR2 is SVGAGI. This CDR3 is 15 amino acids long. With 2 bases clipped from V and 5 bases from J, the junction kept 4 bases outside the gene matches. The CDR3 sequence is CASSYAASGDNEQFF. For the CDR3, the DNA is TGTGCCAGCAGTTACGCGGCTAGCGGGGACAATGAGCAGTTCTTC.

This chain connects TRBV5-6 to TRBJ1-1; 8 bases fit TRBD1. The CDR3 loop spans 16 amino acids. Unmatched junction bases numbered 5, after V lost 1 base and J lost 0 bases. The V gene's germline CDR1 is SGHDT and CDR2 YYEEEE. CDR3 sequence (DNA): TGTGCCAGCAGCTTGCCACGGACAGGGATGAACACTGAAGCTTTCTTT. Its translation: CASSLPRTGMNTEAFF.

The chain joins TRBV7-5 to TRBJ1-1; TRBD1, the table's D call, was not compared with the DNA. TRBV7-5 is assigned pseudogene status. This CDR3 spans 16 amino acids. CDR3 nucleotides: TGTGCCAGAAGCTCCCCTAGGGGGCGGATCAACACTGAAGCTTTCTTT. It yields the protein CARSSPRGRINTEAFF.

V and J are TRBV4-1 and TRBJ1-6; no clear D gene. V lost 1 base to trimming and J lost 6 bases, with 10 bases between them. CDR1 and CDR2 (germline): MGHRA, YSYEKL. The CDR3 totals 15 residues. CDR3: CASSQGPGINSPLHF. The CDR3 DNA is TGCGCCAGCAGCCAAGGGCCGGGGATTAATTCACCCCTCCACTTT.

V is TRBV20-1 and J is TRBJ2-7, with D uncertain. The CDR3 is 10 amino acids. V lost 4 bases and J 4 bases, leaving 5 bases between the germline ends. CDR1 and CDR2 (germline): DFQATT, SNEGSKA (reference sequence). CDR3 coding DNA: TGCAGTGCTATACATTACGAGCAGTACTTC. The encoded protein is CSAIHYEQYF.

The chain has TRBV19 and TRBJ1-2; D remains unclear. There are 15 residues in the CDR3. CDR1 LNHDA and CDR2 SQIVND come from the germline V gene (reference sequence). Between the trimmed V and J ends, which lost 5 bases and 5 bases, there was a span of 18 bases. The chain's CDR3 is CASSSPAQRVYGYTF. The CDR3 nucleotides are TGTGCCAGTAGTTCACCGGCCCAGAGGGTTTATGGCTACACCTTC.

CDR3 coding DNA: TGTGCCAGCAGCTCCGGGACAGGGTCCTACAATGAGCAGTTCTTC. Its protein product is CASSSGTGSYNEQFF. The chain couples TRBV7-2 to TRBJ2-1; 9 bases agree with TRBD1. V trimming: 4 bases; J trimming: 1 base; junction bases outside the gene matches: 2. Germline V gives CDR1 SGHTA, CDR2 FQGNSA. The CDR3 has 15 amino acids. Variable domain in full (rest from reference TRBV7-2 and TRBJ2-1): GAGVSQSPSNKVTEKGKDVELRCDPISGHTALYWYRQSLGQGLEFLIYFQGNSAPDKSGLPSDRFSAERTGGSVSTLTIQRTQQEDSAVYLCASSSGTGSYNEQFFGPGTRLTVL.

The V gene is TRBV19, the J gene TRBJ1-5; TRBD1 is a possible D gene (5 bases). This CDR3 contains 12 residues. The germline V gene encodes CDR1 LNHDA and CDR2 SQIVND (reference sequence). Trimming pared 4 bases from V and 4 bases from J, leaving 5 bases between. CDR3 sequence (DNA): TGTGCCAGTAGTAAGGGGAATCAGCCCCAGCATTTT. Amino acids: CASSKGNQPQHF.

The table lists this clone with a few counts. This chain uses TRBV7-2 with TRBJ1-5, with D possibly TRBD1 on 6 matching bases. The CDR3 sequence is 15 residues long. The germline CDR1 and CDR2 sequences are SGHTA and FQGNSA. V gave up 4 bases and J gave up 4 bases, with 14 bases separating them. The CDR3 DNA reads TGTGCCAGCAGCTATAGGACAGAATCAAATCAGCCCCAGCATTTT. Translation gives CASSYRTESNQPQHF.